A single sample gave rise to the 22 T cell receptor beta chains below, sequenced in a study of early T cells in non-severe SARS-CoV-2 infection. TCRdb reanalysed the 5' RACE reads using MiXCR and keeps one entry per CDR3 protein. This table has 40,000 to 45,000 distinct CDR3 sequences, about 5.9% appearing once. Sequenced here: whole blood, sampled at baseline. The source is an adult who was a healthcare worker with PCR-confirmed SARS-CoV-2 infection or an uninfected control (not recorded which).

There are many counts of this clonotype. The CDR3 protein is CATSLQGTGVRNEQFF. The CDR3 nucleotides are TGTGCCACCAGCTTACAGGGTACTGGGGTTAGGAATGAGCAGTTCTTC. The rearrangement joins TRBV24-1 to TRBJ2-1; maybe TRBD1 (6 bases). Germline values: CDR1 KGHDR, CDR2 SFDVKD. With 7 bases removed from V and 7 bases from J, the gap between germline ends came to 22 bases. The length of the CDR3 is 16 residues.

This clonotype was observed at least ten times. J is TRBJ1-1 and V is TRBV30; no clear D gene. The V end lost 7 bases, the J end lost 4 bases, and 13 bases lay between the germline ends. The CDR3 extends over 12 amino acids. Germline V gene lookup returns CDR1 GTSNPN and CDR2 SVGIG (reference sequence). The CDR3 region is CASRVGVTEAFF. The CDR3 nucleotides read TGTGCCTCCCGGGTTGGGGTCACTGAAGCTTTCTTT.

The chain links TRBV6-6 to TRBJ2-7, with D perhaps being TRBD1 or TRBD2 (5 bases each). Trimming cost V 1 base and J 0 bases, with 13 bases left between them. The CDR3 is made up of 16 amino acids. CDR1 is MNHNY, CDR2 SVGAGI, per germline (reference sequence). The CDR3 loop reads CASSYFSGTSSYEQYF. CDR3 coding DNA: TGTGCCAGCAGTTACTTCTCCGGGACGAGCTCCTACGAGCAGTACTTC.

The V and J genes are TRBV7-9 and TRBJ1-3, with 7 bases that match TRBD1. CDR3 size: 15 residues. The trim removed 0 bases at V and 2 bases at J, leaving 1 base unmatched. Germline V gene data show CDR1 as SEHNR and CDR2 as FQNEAQ (reference sequence). DNA for the CDR3: TGTGCCAGCAGCTTAGCTGGACAGGCTGGAAACACCATATATTTT. Translation gives CASSLAGQAGNTIYF.

This clonotype was observed a few times. The genes are TRBV5-4 and TRBJ2-1; 7 bases are a match to TRBD1. The CDR3 loop spans 15 amino acids. The germline V gene has CDR1 SGHNT and CDR2 YYREEE (reference sequence). The V and J ends lost 0 bases and 5 bases, in that order; junction bases with no gene match: 5. The CDR3 sequence: CASSLGGQLHNEQFF. CDR3 bases: TGTGCCAGCAGCTTGGGGGGACAGCTCCACAATGAGCAGTTCTTC.

V usage is TRBV23-1 and J usage is TRBJ1-5, with 7 bases lining up with TRBD1. TRBV23-1 has ORF status, its function being uncertain. The J segment lost 4 bases and the V segment lost 1 base, leaving 10 bases of the junction unmatched. This CDR3 region has 17 residues. The CDR3 DNA sequence: TGCGCCAGCAGTCAATGGGGAAGGGGGCCCTTTAATCAGCCCCAGCATTTT. This gives the protein CASSQWGRGPFNQPQHF.

The CDR3: CASRTSTEAFF. For the CDR3, the DNA is TGTGCCAGCAGGACATCTACTGAAGCTTTCTTT. The chain employs TRBV28 and TRBJ1-1; D gene unclear. With 6 bases removed from V and 5 bases from J, the gap between germline ends came to 7 bases. The germline gives CDR1 MDHEN, CDR2 SYDVKM. The CDR3 runs 11 residues.

This clonotype has at least ten counts. This chain connects TRBV6-5 to TRBJ2-1; 10 positions match TRBD2. CDR1 is MNHEY and CDR2 is SVGAGI in the germline V gene. This CDR3 is built from 14 residues. Germline trimming cut 7 bases from V and 7 bases from J; bases unmatched to any gene: 7. CDR3 bases: TGTGCCAGCAACCCGGGACTAGCGACTAATGAGCAGTTCTTC. Translation gives CASNPGLATNEQFF.

J is TRBJ2-1 and V is TRBV7-2, with TRBD1 matching over 10 bases. This CDR3 is 15 amino acids long. Trimming cost V 5 bases and J 6 bases; bases outside gene matches: 7. Germline-derived CDR1 and CDR2 are SGHTA and FQGNSA. Written as DNA, the CDR3 is TGTGCCAGCAGCCTAGGGGGACAGGGGAGCAATGAGCAGTTCTTC. Protein: CASSLGGQGSNEQFF.

This clonotype was detected a few times. The V and J genes are TRBV3-1 and TRBJ1-2; D perhaps matches TRBD1 (5 bases). CDR1 and CDR2 (germline): LGHDT, YNNKEL (reference sequence). The V end lost 4 bases, the J end lost 7 bases, and 13 bases lay between the germline ends. The length of the CDR3 is 13 residues. CDR3 region: CASSPLGASGYTF. The CDR3 bases are TGTGCCAGCAGCCCGCTTGGGGCTTCTGGCTACACCTTC.

This clonotype was counted only a few times. V gene TRBV12-3 or TRBV12-4 combines with J gene TRBJ1-5; no clear D gene. The CDR3 is 13 amino acids. V was trimmed by 3 bases and J by 7 bases, leaving 10 bases between them. CDR3: CASSFGEPQPQHF. DNA of the CDR3: TGTGCCAGCAGTTTCGGGGAGCCCCAGCCCCAGCATTTT.

This clonotype was recorded at least ten times. The chain couples TRBV24-1 to TRBJ2-1; tentative D call: TRBD2 (6 bases). Germline CDR1 and CDR2: KGHDR and SFDVKD. Trimming removed 3 bases from V and 0 bases from J, with 14 bases in between. The CDR3 is made up of 17 amino acids. CDR3 amino acids: CATSDTGTSVSYNEQFF. The DNA of the CDR3 is TGTGCCACCAGTGATACCGGGACTTCCGTCTCCTACAATGAGCAGTTCTTC.

J is TRBJ1-5 and V is TRBV6-5; TRBD1 matches 8 bases. The J segment lost 6 bases and the V segment lost 5 bases, leaving 18 bases of the junction unmatched. Per germline, CDR1 MNHEY and CDR2 SVGAGI. This CDR3 spans 18 amino acids. The CDR3 nucleotides read TGTGCCAGCAGTCCCCGACAGGGGATGACGTCCCGGGCTCAGCCCCAGCATTTT. As protein: CASSPRQGMTSRAQPQHF.

This clonotype was found many times. The junction departs from the called germline gene at one end, perhaps through a read error. The chain combines TRBV12-3 or TRBV12-4 with TRBJ1-6, with D perhaps matching TRBD1 (5 bases). The CDR3 has 15 residues. CDR3 sequence: CASSSSGGGNSPLHF. CDR3 sequence (DNA): TGTGCCAGCAGTTCCTCGGGGGGAGGGAATTCACCCCTCCATTTT.

This clonotype was seen a handful of times. The chain has TRBV28 and TRBJ2-7, with a possible D match to TRBD1 (6 bases). The CDR3 loop spans 15 amino acids. The V gene lost 8 bases and the J gene lost 4 bases, with 21 bases spanning the gap. CDR1 is MDHEN, CDR2 SYDVKM, per germline. This CDR3 is CASDGMGAEVYEQYF. The CDR3 coding sequence is TGTGCCAGCGACGGAATGGGGGCGGAAGTTTACGAGCAGTACTTC.

This rearrangement joins TRBV2 to TRBJ2-1; 9 nucleotides line up with TRBD2. The length of the CDR3 is 13 residues. Per germline, CDR1 SNHLY and CDR2 FYNNEI. With 7 bases clipped from V and 7 bases from J, the junction kept 5 bases outside the gene matches. CDR3 in DNA: TGTGCCAGCACGGGACTAGCATCGAATGAGCAGTTCTTC. It translates to CASTGLASNEQFF.

The chain links TRBV15 to TRBJ2-4; tentatively, D is TRBD1 (6 bases). The germline gives CDR1 LNHNV, CDR2 YYDKDF (reference sequence). CDR3 size: 16 residues. V was pared by 8 bases and J by 0 bases, with 17 bases between. In DNA form, the CDR3 reads TGTGCCACCGAGGACAGACCGTATCTAGCCAAAAACATTCAGTACTTC. It yields the protein CATEDRPYLAKNIQYF.

Ten or more counts support this clonotype. The rearrangement joins TRBV7-9 to TRBJ2-2; maybe TRBD2 (5 bases). The CDR3 totals 16 residues. The V gene's germline CDR1 is SEHNR and CDR2 FQNEAQ (reference sequence). Trimming took 2 bases from V and 3 from J, leaving 13 bases between them. This CDR3 reads CASSLSGVLDTGELFF. The CDR3 region has the DNA TGTGCCAGCAGCTTATCCGGGGTGCTGGACACCGGGGAGCTGTTTTTT. Complete variable domain (other parts from reference TRBV7-9 and TRBJ2-2): DTGVSQNPRHKITKRGQNVTFRCDPISEHNRLYWYRQTLGQGPEFLTYFQNEAQLEKSRLLSDRFSAERPKGSFSTLEIQRTEQGDSAMYLCASSLSGVLDTGELFFGEGSRLTVL.

This clonotype was observed a handful of times. This chain uses TRBV27 with TRBJ2-3; 8 positions match TRBD2. In germline, CDR1 is MNHEY, CDR2 SMNVEV (reference sequence). This CDR3 spans 14 amino acids. The ends lost 5 bases at V and 2 bases at J; junction bases unmatched: 3. CDR3 residues: CASSERGLTDTQYF. Written as DNA, the CDR3 is TGTGCCAGCAGTGAGCGGGGGCTCACAGATACGCAGTATTTT.

The rearrangement joins TRBV7-2 to TRBJ1-2, with D hard to call. The CDR3 has 13 residues. CDR1 is SGHTA and CDR2 is FQGNSA in the germline V gene. V was cut by 1 base and J by 0 bases, with 3 bases left in between. CDR3 region: CASSLEANYGYTF. In DNA form, the CDR3 reads TGTGCCAGCAGCTTAGAGGCTAACTATGGCTACACCTTC.

This clonotype was recorded at least ten times. This chain joins TRBV11-2 and TRBJ1-1; D is undetermined. Germline V gives CDR1 SGHAT, CDR2 FQNNGV. There are 12 residues in the CDR3. Between the trimmed V and J ends, which lost 5 bases and 10 bases, there was a span of 14 bases. CDR3 amino acids: CASSPPASPAFF. For the CDR3, the DNA is TGTGCCAGCAGCCCACCTGCAAGTCCAGCTTTCTTT.

This clonotype was seen only a few times. This sequence joins TRBV20-1 and TRBJ2-7, with a tentative D call TRBD1 (5 bases). Germline lookup yields CDR1 DFQATT and CDR2 SNEGSKA (reference sequence). V was trimmed by 1 base and J by 3 bases, leaving 10 bases between them. This CDR3 is built from 13 residues. CDR3 bases: TGCAGTGCTAGAGCCCCAGACAGCTACGAGCAGTACTTC. It yields the protein CSARAPDSYEQYF.